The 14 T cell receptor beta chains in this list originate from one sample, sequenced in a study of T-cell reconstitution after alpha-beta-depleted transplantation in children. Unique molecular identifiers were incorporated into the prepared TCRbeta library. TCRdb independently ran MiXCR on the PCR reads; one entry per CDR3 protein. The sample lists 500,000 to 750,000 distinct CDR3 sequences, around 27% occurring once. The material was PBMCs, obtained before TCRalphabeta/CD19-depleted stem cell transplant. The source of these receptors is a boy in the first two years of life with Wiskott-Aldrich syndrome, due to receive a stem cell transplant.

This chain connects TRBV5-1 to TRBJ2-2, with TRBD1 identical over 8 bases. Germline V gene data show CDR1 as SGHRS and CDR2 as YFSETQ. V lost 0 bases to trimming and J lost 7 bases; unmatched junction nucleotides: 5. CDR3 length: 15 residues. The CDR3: CASSLGTGKVGELFF. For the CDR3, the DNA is TGCGCCAGCAGCTTGGGGACAGGGAAAGTCGGGGAGCTGTTTTTT.

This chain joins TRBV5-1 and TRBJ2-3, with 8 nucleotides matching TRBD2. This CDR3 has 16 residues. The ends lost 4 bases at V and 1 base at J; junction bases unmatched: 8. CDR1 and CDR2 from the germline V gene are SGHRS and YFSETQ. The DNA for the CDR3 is TGCGCCAGCAGCCTAAGAAGCGGGAGTGGCACAGATACGCAGTATTTT. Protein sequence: CASSLRSGSGTDTQYF.

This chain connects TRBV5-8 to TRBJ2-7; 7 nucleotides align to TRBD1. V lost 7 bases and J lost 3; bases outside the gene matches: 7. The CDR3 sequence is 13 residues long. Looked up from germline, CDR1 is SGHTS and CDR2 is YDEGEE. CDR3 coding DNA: TGTGCCAGCCAACCCCGACAGGGCTACGAGCAGTACTTC. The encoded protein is CASQPRQGYEQYF.

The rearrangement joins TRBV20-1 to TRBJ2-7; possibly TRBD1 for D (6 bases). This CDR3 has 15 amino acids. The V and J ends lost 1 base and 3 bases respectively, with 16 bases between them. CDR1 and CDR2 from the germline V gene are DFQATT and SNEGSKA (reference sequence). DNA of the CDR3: TGCAGTGCTAGAGTCGCGGACAGCATTATCTACGAGCAGTACTTC. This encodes CSARVADSIIYEQYF.

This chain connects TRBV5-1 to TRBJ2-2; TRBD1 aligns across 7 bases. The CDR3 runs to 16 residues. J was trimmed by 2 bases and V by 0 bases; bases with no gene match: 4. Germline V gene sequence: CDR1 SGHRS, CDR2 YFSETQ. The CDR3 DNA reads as TGCGCCAGCAGCTTGGCGGGACAGATCAACACCGGGGAGCTGTTTTTT. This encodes CASSLAGQINTGELFF.

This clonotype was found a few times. In DNA form, the CDR3 reads TGTGCCAGCAGCGCAAGAGGGACAGGGGTTCTCCAGTACTTC. As protein: CASSARGTGVLQYF. The chain links TRBV11-2 to TRBJ2-5; 10 nucleotides align to TRBD1. V shed 5 bases and J 10 bases; nucleotides not matched to a gene: 10. Germline V CDR1 and CDR2: SGHAT, FQNNGV. This CDR3 is 14 amino acids long.

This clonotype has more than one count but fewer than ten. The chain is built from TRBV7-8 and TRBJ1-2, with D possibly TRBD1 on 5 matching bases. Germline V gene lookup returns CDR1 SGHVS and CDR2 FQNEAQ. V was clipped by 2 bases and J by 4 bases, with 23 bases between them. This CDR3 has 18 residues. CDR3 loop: CASSLFGRGDSRLYGYTF. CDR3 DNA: TGTGCCAGCAGCTTATTCGGGCGGGGCGACTCGCGACTCTATGGCTACACCTTC.

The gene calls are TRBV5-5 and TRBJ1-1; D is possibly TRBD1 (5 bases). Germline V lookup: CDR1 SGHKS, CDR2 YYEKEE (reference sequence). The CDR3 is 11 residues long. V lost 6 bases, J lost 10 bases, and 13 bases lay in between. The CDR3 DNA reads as TGTGCCAGCATTTCCCGGGACTTAGCTTTCTTT. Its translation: CASISRDLAFF.

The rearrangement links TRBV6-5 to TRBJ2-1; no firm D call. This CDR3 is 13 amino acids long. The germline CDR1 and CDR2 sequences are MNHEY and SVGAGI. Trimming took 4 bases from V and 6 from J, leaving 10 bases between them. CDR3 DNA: TGTGCCAGCAGTTTCCTCGGTCCCAATGAGCAGTTCTTC. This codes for CASSFLGPNEQFF.

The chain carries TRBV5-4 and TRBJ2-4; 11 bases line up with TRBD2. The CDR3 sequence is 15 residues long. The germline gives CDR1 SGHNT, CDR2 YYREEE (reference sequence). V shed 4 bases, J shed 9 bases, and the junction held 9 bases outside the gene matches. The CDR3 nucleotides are TGTGCCAGCAGCCACCTTACTAGCGGGAGTGGCATTCAGTACTTC. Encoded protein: CASSHLTSGSGIQYF.

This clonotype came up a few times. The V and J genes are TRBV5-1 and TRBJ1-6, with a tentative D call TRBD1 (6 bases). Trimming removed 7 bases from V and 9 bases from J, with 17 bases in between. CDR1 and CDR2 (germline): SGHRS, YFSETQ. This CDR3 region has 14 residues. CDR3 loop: CASRTDLWGSPLHF. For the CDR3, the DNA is TGCGCCAGCCGGACAGACTTATGGGGTTCACCCCTCCACTTT. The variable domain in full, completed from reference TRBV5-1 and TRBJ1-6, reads KAGVTQTPRYLIKTRGQQVTLSCSPISGHRSVSWYQQTPGQGLQFLFEYFSETQRNKGNFPGRFSGRQFSNSRSEMNVSTLELGDSALYLCASRTDLWGSPLHFGNGTRLTVT.

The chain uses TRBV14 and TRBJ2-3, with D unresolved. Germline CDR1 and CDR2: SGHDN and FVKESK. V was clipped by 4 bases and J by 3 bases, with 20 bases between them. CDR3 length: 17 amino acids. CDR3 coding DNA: TGTGCCAGCAGCCGAGAAAGTCATCTTGGGTTGACAGATACGCAGTATTTT. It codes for CASSRESHLGLTDTQYF.

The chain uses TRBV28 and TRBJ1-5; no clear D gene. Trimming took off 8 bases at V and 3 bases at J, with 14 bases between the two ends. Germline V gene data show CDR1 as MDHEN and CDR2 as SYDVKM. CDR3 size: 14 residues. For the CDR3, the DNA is TGTGCCAGCGCCTACATTTGGGTCAATCAGCCCCAGCATTTT. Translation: CASAYIWVNQPQHF.

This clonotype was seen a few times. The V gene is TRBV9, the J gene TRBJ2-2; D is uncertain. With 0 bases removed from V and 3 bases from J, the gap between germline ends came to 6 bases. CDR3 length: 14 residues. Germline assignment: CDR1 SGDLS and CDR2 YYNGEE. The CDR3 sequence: CASSVARDTGELFF. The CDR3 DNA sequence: TGTGCCAGCAGCGTAGCTAGAGACACCGGGGAGCTGTTTTTT. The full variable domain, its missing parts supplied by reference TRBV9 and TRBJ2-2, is DSGVTQTPKHLITATGQRVTLRCSPRSGDLSVYWYQQSLDQGLQFLIQYYNGEERAKGNILERFSAQQFPDLHSELNLSSLELGDSALYFCASSVARDTGELFFGEGSRLTVL.